Following are 14 T cell receptor beta chains from one sample sequenced in a study of T cell repertoires in cytomegalovirus infection. Their antigens remain unidentified. Via MiXCR, TCRdb re-called the reads, giving one row per CDR3 protein. The top ten clones hold around 20% of a sample with about 340,000 distinct CDR3 sequences, roughly 28% of them seen once. The starting material was cultured PBMCs, obtained from culture after CMV antigen stimulation. The source of these receptors is a human donor in good health (CMV status not recorded). Some clones in this sample may be carry-over from other donors' samples.

Here the CDR3 reads CASSSTGESSPLHF. In nucleotides, the CDR3 is TGTGCCAGCAGCTCCACAGGGGAGAGTTCACCCCTCCACTTT. V usage is TRBV7-6 and J usage is TRBJ1-6, with 7 bases matching TRBD1. Germline V gene lookup returns CDR1 SGHVS and CDR2 FNYEAQ. Trimming at V came to 4 bases and at J to 9 bases, leaving 6 bases not matched to a gene. The CDR3 is made up of 14 amino acids. The full variable domain, completed using reference TRBV7-6 and TRBJ1-6, is GAGVSQSPRYKVTKRGQDVALRCDPISGHVSLYWYRQALGQGPEFLTYFNYEAQQDKSGLPNDRFSAERPEGSISTLTIQRTEQRDSAMYRCASSSTGESSPLHFGNGTRLTVT.

The chain couples TRBV5-1 to TRBJ1-1; D is undetermined. This CDR3 contains 15 residues. The V end was cut by 0 bases, the J end by 1 base, with 10 bases between. The germline gives CDR1 SGHRS, CDR2 YFSETQ. In DNA form, the CDR3 reads TGCGCCAGCAGCTTGGCCGGGTACCGGAACACTGAAGCTTTCTTT. The encoded protein is CASSLAGYRNTEAFF.

J is TRBJ2-1 and V is TRBV10-3; 9 positions match TRBD2. The CDR3 runs 16 residues. V trimming: 0 bases; J trimming: 4 bases; junction bases outside the gene matches: 4. Germline lookup yields CDR1 ENHRY and CDR2 SYGVKD. The CDR3 loop reads CAISESGSGGYNEQFF. The CDR3 DNA reads TGTGCCATCAGTGAGTCCGGTAGCGGGGGATACAATGAGCAGTTCTTC.

The table lists this clonotype with many counts. This chain connects TRBV7-9 to TRBJ1-4; 7 positions agree with TRBD1. V gave up 5 bases and J gave up 3 bases; unmatched junction bases: 6. Germline V gene data show CDR1 as SEHNR and CDR2 as FQNEAQ (reference sequence). The length of the CDR3 is 15 residues. The CDR3 region has the DNA TGTGCCAGCAGCCCTCCCGGGACAGCTAATGAAAAACTGTTTTTT. Its translation is CASSPPGTANEKLFF.

This clonotype has a handful of counts. This chain links TRBV7-3 with TRBJ1-6; no clear D gene. The germline CDR1 and CDR2 sequences are SGHTA and FQGTGA. CDR3 size: 13 residues. V was pared by 1 base and J by 7 bases, with 5 bases between. The CDR3 loop is CASSLMNNSPLHF. The CDR3 DNA reads as TGTGCCAGCAGCTTAATGAACAATTCACCCCTCCACTTT.

A few counts support this clonotype. The CDR3 here is CASSGPGPNTEAFF. The DNA for the CDR3 is TGTGCCAGCAGCGGCCCGGGTCCGAACACTGAAGCTTTCTTT. The rearrangement joins TRBV6-1 to TRBJ1-1; no clear D gene. The germline V gene encodes CDR1 MNHNS and CDR2 SASEGT. The CDR3 extends over 14 amino acids. V shed 6 bases and J shed 1 base, with 12 bases lying between them.

The chain employs TRBV6-4 and TRBJ2-3, with 10 bases that match TRBD2. With 8 bases clipped from V and 3 bases from J, the junction kept 17 bases outside the gene matches. This CDR3 is 18 amino acids long. CDR1 is MRHNA, CDR2 SNTAGT, per germline. CDR3 region: CASLKTSGVASETDTQYF. CDR3 nucleotide sequence: TGTGCCAGCCTTAAAACTAGCGGGGTGGCTTCGGAAACAGATACGCAGTATTTT.

The chain recombines TRBV7-4 with TRBJ1-1; the D gene is possibly TRBD1 (5 bases). CDR1 is SGHVT, CDR2 SQSDAQ, per germline. The germline V and J ends were trimmed by 1 base and 1 base, with 13 bases remaining between them. The CDR3 is 16 amino acids. CDR3 amino acids: CASSLGSGGPNTEAFF. DNA for the CDR3: TGTGCCAGCAGCTTAGGCAGTGGGGGACCGAACACTGAAGCTTTCTTT.

This clonotype was counted a few times. The chain links TRBV11-1 to TRBJ2-1; 10 bases agree with TRBD2. Germline V CDR1 and CDR2: SGHAT, FQDESV (reference sequence). The CDR3 runs to 18 residues. After removal of 2 bases from V and 6 bases from J, the junction contained 13 bases not matched to a gene. CDR3 coding DNA: TGTGCCAGCAGCTTAAGAATCCGGAGCGGGGGGGTCTTCAATGAGCAGTTCTTC. Translating it yields CASSLRIRSGGVFNEQFF.

There are a few counts of this clonotype. This chain connects TRBV15 to TRBJ2-4, with TRBD2 identical over 14 bases. Trimming at V came to 4 bases and at J to 3 bases, leaving 17 bases not matched to a gene. The CDR3 length is 21 residues. CDR1 is LNHNV, CDR2 YYDKDF, per germline (reference sequence). In nucleotides, the CDR3 is TGTGCCACCAGCAAAAACCAAGCGGGACTAGCGGGAGTTTTGGTCAAAAACATTCAGTACTTC. Translated, it gives CATSKNQAGLAGVLVKNIQYF.

The rearrangement uses TRBV28 and TRBJ2-1; 7 positions agree with TRBD2. V shed 7 bases and J 0 bases; nucleotides not matched to a gene: 24. This CDR3 spans 21 amino acids. The germline V gene has CDR1 MDHEN and CDR2 SYDVKM. CDR3 sequence (DNA): TGTGCCAGCACCCCAGCCCTAAGTCTTCTAGCGGACTTTAACTCCTACAATGAGCAGTTCTTC. As protein: CASTPALSLLADFNSYNEQFF.

A few counts support this clonotype. The rearrangement joins TRBV7-2 to TRBJ2-7; D is perhaps TRBD1 (6 bases). CDR1 is SGHTA, CDR2 FQGNSA, per germline. V was pared by 5 bases and J by 6 bases, with 11 bases between. The CDR3 covers 12 residues. CDR3 DNA: TGTGCCAGCAGCCCACAGGGATTCGAGCAGTACTTC. Protein sequence: CASSPQGFEQYF.

V usage is TRBV7-6 and J usage is TRBJ2-7; D is possibly TRBD1 or TRBD2 (6 bases each). Trimming shortened V by 5 bases and J by 7 bases, and 24 bases separated the two germline ends. CDR1 and CDR2 (germline): SGHVS, FNYEAQ. This CDR3 comprises 16 residues. The CDR3 DNA reads TGTGCCAGCAGCCCCCAGGGAGGACAGACCGCAGGGGAGCAGTACTTC. The encoded protein is CASSPQGGQTAGEQYF.

This clonotype was counted only a few times. J is TRBJ1-5 and V is TRBV6-2 or TRBV6-3; D is possibly TRBD1 (6 bases). The CDR3 spans 13 residues. Trimming pared 2 bases from V and 4 bases from J, leaving 6 bases between. Germline V gene data show CDR1 as MNHEY and CDR2 as SVGEGT. The CDR3: CASSYDRNQPQHF. CDR3 bases: TGTGCCAGCAGTTACGACAGGAATCAGCCCCAGCATTTT.